These T cell receptor beta chains were read from a single sample in a study of T cell responses to AZD1222 COVID-19 vaccine. Some clones are missing from TCRdb's copy, which holds only in-frame ones; the method was immunoSEQ multiplex PCR. The sample has around 180,000 clones, 85% to 90% seen once. The sample consisted of peripheral blood, taken on day 0 of MenACWY control vaccination. Source of these receptors: an adult in good health. The CDR3 runs from the conserved cysteine through the conserved F or W. A D gene is named only where the DNA matches it firmly. Where a row states a size, it is once, few, many or the class of an expanded clone; other rows omit it.

j_call,v_call,d_call,clone_size,cdr3_nt,cdr3_aa
TRBJ2-7,TRBV20-1,TRBD2,-,TGCAGTGCTAGTGCCGGGACTAGCGGGGGGCGGGAGCAGTACTTC,CSASAGTSGGREQYF
TRBJ1-5,TRBV7-9,-,-,TGTGCCAGCAGCTTCGGGGAGGGACAGCCCCAGCATTTT,CASSFGEGQPQHF
TRBJ2-5,TRBV9,TRBD1,few,TGTGCCAGCAGCGAAACGGACAGGGTGGAGACCCAGTACTTC,CASSETDRVETQYF
TRBJ2-7,TRBV28,-,-,TGTGCCAGCATCGGGGGGCAGGGGGACTACGAGCAGTACTTC,CASIGGQGDYEQYF
TRBJ1-3,TRBV9,TRBD1,-,TGTGCCAGCAGGGTTACAGGGGGCACTGGAAACACCATATATTTT,CASRVTGGTGNTIYF
TRBJ1-2,TRBV6-5,-,-,TGTGCCAGCAGTTACTCGAGAGGGAACTATGGCTACACCTTC,CASSYSRGNYGYTF
TRBJ2-3,TRBV9,-,-,TGTGCCAGCAGCGTAGCGGCCCCAGATACGCAGTATTTT,CASSVAAPDTQYF
TRBJ1-1,TRBV7-3,-,-,TGTGCCAGCAGCCAAAACCGGTTGAACACTGAAGCTTTCTTT,CASSQNRLNTEAFF
TRBJ1-4,TRBV6-5,-,-,TGTGCCAGCAGTTACGAATTGCGCCTAACTAATGAAAAACTGTTTTTT,CASSYELRLTNEKLFF
TRBJ1-4,TRBV5-1,-,-,TGCGCCAGCAGCCCAAACATAGAAAGGAGTGAAAAACTGTTTTTT,CASSPNIERSEKLFF
TRBJ2-7,TRBV29-1,TRBD1,-,TGCAGCGTTCTCGCCGTAGACAGGGGGCGCTCCTACGAGCAGTACTTC,CSVLAVDRGRSYEQYF
TRBJ2-7,TRBV2,TRBD1,-,TGTGCCACAACAGGGGGCATCTCCTACGAGCAGTACTTC,CATTGGISYEQYF
TRBJ2-3,TRBV5-4,-,-,TGTGCCAGCAGCTTGGGGACTCGCCACACAGATACGCAGTATTTT,CASSLGTRHTDTQYF
TRBJ1-2,TRBV30,TRBD1,-,TGTGCCTGCATTAACCGGGACAGGGCCTCTAACTATGGCTACACCTTC,CACINRDRASNYGYTF
TRBJ1-5,TRBV27,-,-,TGTGCCAGCAGTTGGTCTTTTGGGAGCAATCAGCCCCAGCATTTT,CASSWSFGSNQPQHF
TRBJ1-5,TRBV6-1,-,-,TGTGCCAGCAGTGATGGAAATCGAGGCAATCAGCCCCAGCATTTT,CASSDGNRGNQPQHF
TRBJ2-6,TRBV5-4,-,-,TGTGCCAGCAGCTTGTATAATCTCCCCTCTGGGGCCAACGTCCTGACTTTC,CASSLYNLPSGANVLTF
TRBJ2-2,TRBV24-1,-,-,TGTGCCACCAGTGATCTGTCGGGGAAAAACACCGGGGAGCTGTTTTTT,CATSDLSGKNTGELFF
TRBJ2-1,TRBV9,TRBD2,-,TGTGCCAGCAGCGTAGGGGCTAGCGGGAACTACAATGAGCAGTTCTTC,CASSVGASGNYNEQFF
TRBJ1-2,TRBV2,-,-,TGTGCCAGCAGCAGGGGCGTTGGCTATGGCTACACCTTC,CASSRGVGYGYTF
TRBJ2-7,TRBV2,-,-,TGTGCCAGCAGTGGGAGGGTAGCCTACGAGCAGTACTTC,CASSGRVAYEQYF
TRBJ2-1,TRBV7-3,-,-,TGTGCCAGCAGCTTAATTACGCCCCGGGGCACTACCTACAATGAGCAGTTCTTC,CASSLITPRGTTYNEQFF
TRBJ2-3,TRBV5-1,-,-,TGCGCCAGCAGCTTGGGGTCAGGGCGCACAGATACGCAGTATTTT,CASSLGSGRTDTQYF
TRBJ1-3,TRBV23-1,-,-,TGCGCCAGCAGTCAATCGAAGCGGGGTTCGGGAAACACCATATATTTT,CASSQSKRGSGNTIYF
TRBJ1-5,TRBV5-6,-,-,TGTGCCAGCAGCCTGGAATCTGGGCGTCGGAATCAGCCCCAGCATTTT,CASSLESGRRNQPQHF
TRBJ2-5,TRBV13,TRBD2,-,TGTGCCAGCAGCTTATACGGGCTAGCGGAGGCCCAAGAGACCCAGTACTTC,CASSLYGLAEAQETQYF
TRBJ1-5,TRBV19,-,once,TGTGCCAGTACTATGGGTGGGCAGCCCCAGCATTTT,CASTMGGQPQHF
TRBJ2-1,TRBV30,-,-,TGTGCCTGGAGTTCCACTCCGGGACCTTATCAGTTCTTC,CAWSSTPGPYQFF
TRBJ1-4,TRBV2,-,-,TGTGCCAGCAACCCGGGTGCAACTAATGAAAAACTGTTTTTT,CASNPGATNEKLFF
TRBJ1-5,TRBV6-5,TRBD1,-,TGTGCCAGCAGCCAGGGGGGGGTATCGCCCCAGCATTTT,CASSQGGVSPQHF
TRBJ2-7,TRBV19,TRBD1,-,TGTGCCAGTAGTACCGAGACAGGGTCCTACGAGCAGTACTTC,CASSTETGSYEQYF
TRBJ2-1,TRBV19,TRBD1,-,TGTGCCAGTAAAGAGGACAGGTTCTCCTACAATGAGCAGTTCTTC,CASKEDRFSYNEQFF
TRBJ1-4,TRBV19,TRBD1,-,TGTGCCAGTAGTATAACGGACAGGGGTAGGGAAAAACTGTTTTTT,CASSITDRGREKLFF
TRBJ2-2,TRBV5-1,-,-,TGCGCCAGCAGCCCACAGGGAATGGACACCGGGGAGCTGTTTTTT,CASSPQGMDTGELFF
TRBJ1-4,TRBV5-5,-,-,TGTGCCAGCAGCTTGGGCAGGCGAAATGAAAAACTGTTTTTT,CASSLGRRNEKLFF
TRBJ1-1,TRBV9,-,-,TGTGCCAGCAGCGTAGCGAAGAACACTGAAGCTTTCTTT,CASSVAKNTEAFF
TRBJ2-5,TRBV6-1,TRBD2,-,TGTGCCAGCAGTGTGGGTAGCGGGAGGTACCAAGAGACCCAGTACTTC,CASSVGSGRYQETQYF
TRBJ2-2,TRBV9,TRBD2,-,TGTGCCAGCAGCGTAGCTGGCGGGAGCACCGGGGAGCTGTTTTTT,CASSVAGGSTGELFF
TRBJ1-1,TRBV13,-,once,TGTGCCAGCAGCTACCGACAGGCGGCTTTCTTT,CASSYRQAAFF
TRBJ2-7,TRBV29-1,TRBD1,-,TGCAGCTCGGGGACAGGGTTTAGCGACGAGCAGTACTTC,CSSGTGFSDEQYF
TRBJ2-7,TRBV5-6,TRBD2,once,TGTGCCAGCAGCTCTAGCGGGAACCCCTACGAGCAGTACTTC,CASSSSGNPYEQYF